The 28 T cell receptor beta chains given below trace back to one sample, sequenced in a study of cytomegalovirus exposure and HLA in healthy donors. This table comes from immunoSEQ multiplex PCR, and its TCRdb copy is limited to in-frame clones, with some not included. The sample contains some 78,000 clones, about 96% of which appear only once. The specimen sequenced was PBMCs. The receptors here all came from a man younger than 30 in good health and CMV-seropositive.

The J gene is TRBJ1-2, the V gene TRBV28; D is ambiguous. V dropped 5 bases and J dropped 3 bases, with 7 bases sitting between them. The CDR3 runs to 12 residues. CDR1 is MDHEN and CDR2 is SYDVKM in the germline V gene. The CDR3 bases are TGTGCCAGCAGTCCCTACTACTATGGCTACACCTTC. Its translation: CASSPYYYGYTF.

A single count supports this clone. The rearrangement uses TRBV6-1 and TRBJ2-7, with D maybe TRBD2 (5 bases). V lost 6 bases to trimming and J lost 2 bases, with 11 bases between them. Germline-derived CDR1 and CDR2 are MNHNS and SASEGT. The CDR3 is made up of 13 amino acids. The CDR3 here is CASSLDYTYEQYF. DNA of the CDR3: TGTGCCAGCAGCCTTGACTATACCTACGAGCAGTACTTC.

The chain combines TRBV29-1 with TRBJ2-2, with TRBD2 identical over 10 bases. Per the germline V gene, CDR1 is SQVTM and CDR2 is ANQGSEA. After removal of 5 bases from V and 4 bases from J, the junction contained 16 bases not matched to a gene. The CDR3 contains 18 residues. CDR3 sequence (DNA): TGCAGCGTTAGGACTAGCGGAGGTCAGAGTGTCCCCACCGGGGAGCTGTTTTTT. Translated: CSVRTSGGQSVPTGELFF.

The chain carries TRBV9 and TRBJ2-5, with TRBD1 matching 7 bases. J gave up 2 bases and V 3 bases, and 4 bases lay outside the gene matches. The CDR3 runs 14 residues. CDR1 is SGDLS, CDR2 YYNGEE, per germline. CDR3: CASSARTGQETQYF. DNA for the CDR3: TGTGCCAGCAGCGCGCGGACAGGACAAGAGACCCAGTACTTC.

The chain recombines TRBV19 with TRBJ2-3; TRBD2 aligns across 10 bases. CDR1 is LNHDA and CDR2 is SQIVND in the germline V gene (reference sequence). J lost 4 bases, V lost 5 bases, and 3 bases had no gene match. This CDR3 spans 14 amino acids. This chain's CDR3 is CASSEAGGPDTQYF. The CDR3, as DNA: TGTGCCAGTAGTGAAGCGGGAGGGCCAGATACGCAGTATTTT.

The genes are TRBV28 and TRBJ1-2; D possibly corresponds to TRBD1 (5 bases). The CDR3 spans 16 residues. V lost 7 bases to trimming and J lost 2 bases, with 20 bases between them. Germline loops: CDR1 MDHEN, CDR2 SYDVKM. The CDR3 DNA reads TGTGCCAGCAACACGATGGGGGGAGTGGGGAACTATGGCTACACCTTC. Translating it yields CASNTMGGVGNYGYTF.

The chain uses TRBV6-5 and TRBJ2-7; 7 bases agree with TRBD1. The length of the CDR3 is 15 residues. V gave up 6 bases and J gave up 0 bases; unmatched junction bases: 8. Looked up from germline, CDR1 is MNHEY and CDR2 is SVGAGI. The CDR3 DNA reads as TGTGCCAGCAGCTTCCGGACAGGCCTCTCCTACGAGCAGTACTTC. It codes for CASSFRTGLSYEQYF.

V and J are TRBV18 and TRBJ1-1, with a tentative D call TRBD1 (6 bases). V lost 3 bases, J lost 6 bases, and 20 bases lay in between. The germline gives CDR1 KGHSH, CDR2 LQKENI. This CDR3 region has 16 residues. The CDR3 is CASSPPQLQGKSEAFF. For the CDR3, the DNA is TGTGCCAGCTCACCGCCACAGCTACAGGGAAAATCTGAAGCTTTCTTT.

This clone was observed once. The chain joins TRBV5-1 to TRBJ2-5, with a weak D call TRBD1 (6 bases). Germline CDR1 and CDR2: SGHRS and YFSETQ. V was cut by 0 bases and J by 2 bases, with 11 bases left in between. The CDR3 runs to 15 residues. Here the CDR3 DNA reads TGCGCCAGCAGCTTGGCAACTACAGGGCAAGAGACCCAGTACTTC. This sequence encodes CASSLATTGQETQYF.

The CDR3 protein is CAWSPVAPRAYEQYF. CDR3 DNA sequence: TGTGCCTGGAGTCCCGTCGCGCCGAGAGCCTACGAGCAGTACTTC. The rearrangement links TRBV30 to TRBJ2-7; no definite D call. The CDR3 sequence is 15 residues long. V dropped 2 bases and J dropped 2 bases, with 16 bases sitting between them. CDR1 is GTSNPN, CDR2 SVGIG, per germline (reference sequence). The whole variable domain, filled in from reference TRBV30 and TRBJ2-7, reads SQTIHQWPATLVQPVGSPLSLECTVEGTSNPNLYWYRQAAGRGLQLLFYSVGIGQISSEVPQNLSASRPQDRQFILSSKKLLLSDSGFYLCAWSPVAPRAYEQYFGPGTRLTVT.

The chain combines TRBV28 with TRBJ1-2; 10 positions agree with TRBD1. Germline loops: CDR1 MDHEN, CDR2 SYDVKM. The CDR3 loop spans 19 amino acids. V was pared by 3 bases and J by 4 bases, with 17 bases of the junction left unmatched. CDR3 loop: CASSFLPGSGTGVIYGYTF. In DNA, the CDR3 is TGTGCCAGCAGTTTCTTACCCGGCTCTGGGACAGGGGTAATCTATGGCTACACCTTC.

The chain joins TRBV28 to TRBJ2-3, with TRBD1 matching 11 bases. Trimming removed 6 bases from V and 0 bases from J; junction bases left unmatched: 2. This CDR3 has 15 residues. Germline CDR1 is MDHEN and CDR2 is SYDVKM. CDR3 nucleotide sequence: TGTGCCAGCAGCGGGACAGGGGGTAGCACAGATACGCAGTATTTT. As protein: CASSGTGGSTDTQYF.

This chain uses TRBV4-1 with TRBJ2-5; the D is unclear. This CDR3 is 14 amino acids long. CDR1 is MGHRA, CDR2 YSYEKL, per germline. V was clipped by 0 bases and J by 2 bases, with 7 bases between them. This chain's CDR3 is CASSQDRHQETQYF. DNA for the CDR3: TGCGCCAGCAGCCAAGATAGACATCAAGAGACCCAGTACTTC.

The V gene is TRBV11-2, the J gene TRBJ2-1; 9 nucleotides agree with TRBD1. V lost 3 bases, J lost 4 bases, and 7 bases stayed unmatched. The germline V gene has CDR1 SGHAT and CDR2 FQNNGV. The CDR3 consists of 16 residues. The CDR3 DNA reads TGTGCCAGCAGCTTGACAGCCGGGACAGGGTACAATGAGCAGTTCTTC. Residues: CASSLTAGTGYNEQFF. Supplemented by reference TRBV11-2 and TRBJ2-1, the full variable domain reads EAGVAQSPRYKIIEKRQSVAFWCNPISGHATLYWYQQILGQGPKLLIQFQNNGVVDDSQLPKDRFSAERLKGVDSTLKIQPAKLEDSAVYLCASSLTAGTGYNEQFFGPGTRLTVL.

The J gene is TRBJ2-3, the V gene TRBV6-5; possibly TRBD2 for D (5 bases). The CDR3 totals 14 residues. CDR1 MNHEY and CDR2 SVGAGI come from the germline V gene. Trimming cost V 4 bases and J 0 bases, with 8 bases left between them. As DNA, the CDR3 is TGTGCCAGCAGTTTAGCGAGGAGCACAGATACGCAGTATTTT. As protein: CASSLARSTDTQYF.

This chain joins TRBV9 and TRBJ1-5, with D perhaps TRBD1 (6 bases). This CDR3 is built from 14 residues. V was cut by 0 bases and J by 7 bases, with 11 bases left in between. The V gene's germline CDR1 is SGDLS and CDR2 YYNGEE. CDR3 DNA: TGTGCCAGCAGCGTAGGCACAGGGATACAGCCCCAGCATTTT. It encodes CASSVGTGIQPQHF.

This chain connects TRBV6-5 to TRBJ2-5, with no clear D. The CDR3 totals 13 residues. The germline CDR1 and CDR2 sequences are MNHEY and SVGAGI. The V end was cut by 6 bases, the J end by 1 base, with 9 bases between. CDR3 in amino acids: CASSREVQETQYF. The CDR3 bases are TGTGCCAGCAGCCGAGAGGTCCAAGAGACCCAGTACTTC.

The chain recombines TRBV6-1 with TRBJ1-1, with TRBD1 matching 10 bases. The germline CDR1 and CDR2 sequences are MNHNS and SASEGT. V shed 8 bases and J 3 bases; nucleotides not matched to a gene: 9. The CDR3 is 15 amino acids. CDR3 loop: CASAGTGDRYTEAFF. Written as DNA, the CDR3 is TGTGCCAGCGCCGGGACAGGGGATCGGTACACTGAAGCTTTCTTT.

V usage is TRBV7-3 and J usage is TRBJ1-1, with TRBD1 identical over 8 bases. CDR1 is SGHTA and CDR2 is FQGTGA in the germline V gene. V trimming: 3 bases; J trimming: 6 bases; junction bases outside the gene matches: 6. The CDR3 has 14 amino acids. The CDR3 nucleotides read TGTGCCAGCAGCTTCGGACAGGGAAAGTCTGAAGCTTTCTTT. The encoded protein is CASSFGQGKSEAFF. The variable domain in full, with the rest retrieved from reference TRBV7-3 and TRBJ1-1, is GAGVSQTPSNKVTEKGKYVELRCDPISGHTALYWYRQSLGQGPEFLIYFQGTGAADDSGLPNDRFFAVRPEGSVSTLKIQRTERGDSAVYLCASSFGQGKSEAFFGQGTRLTVV.

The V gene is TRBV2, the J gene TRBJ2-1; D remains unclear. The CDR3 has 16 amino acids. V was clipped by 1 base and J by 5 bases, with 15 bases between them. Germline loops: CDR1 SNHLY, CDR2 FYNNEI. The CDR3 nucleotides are TGTGCCAGCAGTGAAGGGGTAGTGAGAGGTCACAATGAGCAGTTCTTC. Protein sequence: CASSEGVVRGHNEQFF.

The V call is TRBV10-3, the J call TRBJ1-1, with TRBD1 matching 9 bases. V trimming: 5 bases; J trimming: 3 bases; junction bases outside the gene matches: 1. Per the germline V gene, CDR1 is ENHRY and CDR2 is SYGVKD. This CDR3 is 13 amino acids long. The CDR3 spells CAISWTGDTEAFF. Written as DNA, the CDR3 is TGTGCCATCAGTTGGACAGGGGACACTGAAGCTTTCTTT.

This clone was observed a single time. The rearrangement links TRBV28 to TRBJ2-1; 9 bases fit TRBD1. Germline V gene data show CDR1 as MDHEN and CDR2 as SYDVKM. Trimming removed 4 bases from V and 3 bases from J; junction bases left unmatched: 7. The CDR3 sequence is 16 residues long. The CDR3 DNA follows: TGTGCCAGCAGTTGGGGTCGGGACAGGGACTACAATGAGCAGTTCTTC. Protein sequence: CASSWGRDRDYNEQFF.

CDR3 loop: CASVRDRGSAMNTEAFF. For the CDR3, the DNA is TGTGCCAGCGTTAGGGACAGGGGATCGGCGATGAACACTGAAGCTTTCTTT. The chain joins TRBV28 to TRBJ1-1; TRBD1 aligns across 10 bases. Germline V CDR1 and CDR2: MDHEN, SYDVKM. J lost 0 bases, V lost 8 bases, and 12 bases had no gene match. The CDR3 consists of 17 residues. Variable domain in full (rest from reference TRBV28 and TRBJ1-1): DVKVTQSSRYLVKRTGEKVFLECVQDMDHENMFWYRQDPGLGLRLIYFSYDVKMKEKGDIPEGYSVSREKKERFSLILESASTNQTSMYLCASVRDRGSAMNTEAFFGQGTRLTVV.

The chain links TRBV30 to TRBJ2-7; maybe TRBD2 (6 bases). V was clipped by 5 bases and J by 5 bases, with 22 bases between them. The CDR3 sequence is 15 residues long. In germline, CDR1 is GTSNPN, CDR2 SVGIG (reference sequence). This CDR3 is CAWYGTPNHGNEQYF. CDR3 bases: TGTGCCTGGTATGGGACTCCAAACCATGGCAACGAGCAGTACTTC.

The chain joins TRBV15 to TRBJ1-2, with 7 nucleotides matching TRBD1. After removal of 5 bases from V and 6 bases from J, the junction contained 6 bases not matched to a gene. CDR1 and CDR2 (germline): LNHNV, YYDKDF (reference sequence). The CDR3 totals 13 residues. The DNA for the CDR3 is TGTGCCACCAGCTTGGGGGACAGCCATGGCTACACCTTC. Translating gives CATSLGDSHGYTF.

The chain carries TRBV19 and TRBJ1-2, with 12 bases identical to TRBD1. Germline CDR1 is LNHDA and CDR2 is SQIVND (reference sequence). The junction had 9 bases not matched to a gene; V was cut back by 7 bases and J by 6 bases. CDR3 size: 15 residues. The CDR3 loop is CASKPGQGALHGYTF. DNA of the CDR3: TGTGCCAGTAAACCGGGACAGGGGGCTCTTCATGGCTACACCTTC. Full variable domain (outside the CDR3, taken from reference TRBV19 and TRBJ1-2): DGGITQSPKYLFRKEGQNVTLSCEQNLNHDAMYWYRQDPGQGLRLIYYSQIVNDFQKGDIAEGYSVSREKKESFPLTVTSAQKNPTAFYLCASKPGQGALHGYTFGSGTRLTVV.

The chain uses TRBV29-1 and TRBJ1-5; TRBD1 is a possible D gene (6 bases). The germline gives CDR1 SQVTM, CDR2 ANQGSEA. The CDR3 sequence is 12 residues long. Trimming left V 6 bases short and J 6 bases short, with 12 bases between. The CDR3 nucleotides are TGCAGCGTCGCAGGGGAGGGTCAGCCCCAGCATTTT. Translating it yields CSVAGEGQPQHF.

CDR3 nucleotides: TGTGCCAGCAGGGGACTACTAGCGGACAATGAGCAGTTCTTC. Translated: CASRGLLADNEQFF. V usage is TRBV27 and J usage is TRBJ2-1; the match to TRBD2 covers 8 bases. The CDR3 length is 14 residues. Losses at the gene ends were 6 bases for V and 5 bases for J; bases not matched to a gene: 6. Germline CDR1 is MNHEY and CDR2 is SMNVEV (reference sequence).